The 22 T cell receptor beta chains in this list originate from one sample, sequenced in a study of cytomegalovirus exposure and HLA in healthy donors. Primers included in the PCR were 60 Vbeta and 13 Jbeta primers. Profiling relied on immunoSEQ multiplex PCR, and the TCRdb table lists in-frame clones only, not all of them. This sample carries under 130,000 clones, 74% of them seen once, and the ten largest clones take more than 2%. What was sequenced was PBMCs. Receptors were obtained from a man aged 45-65 years in good health and CMV-seropositive.

The rearrangement joins TRBV12-5 to TRBJ1-4; D might be TRBD1 (6 bases). The CDR3 extends over 13 amino acids. The V end was cut by 7 bases, the J end by 5 bases, with 11 bases between. From germline, CDR1 is LGHNT and CDR2 FRNRAP. CDR3 region: CASASQGNEKLFF. CDR3 in DNA: TGTGCTAGTGCCTCACAGGGAAATGAAAAACTGTTTTTT.

V gene TRBV7-9 combines with J gene TRBJ2-7; 9 nucleotides line up with TRBD1. The germline V gene has CDR1 SEHNR and CDR2 FQNEAQ (reference sequence). Trimming cost V 3 bases and J 2 bases; bases outside gene matches: 2. The CDR3 covers 14 residues. The chain's CDR3 is CASSLDRGPYEQYF. The CDR3 DNA sequence: TGTGCCAGCAGCTTGGACAGGGGACCCTACGAGCAGTACTTC.

This chain connects TRBV5-1 to TRBJ1-5; D is possibly TRBD1 (5 bases). The germline V gene encodes CDR1 SGHRS and CDR2 YFSETQ. Trimming stripped 0 bases from V and 7 bases from J, with 14 bases between. There are 15 residues in the CDR3. The CDR3 reads CASSLAAGLGQPQHF. The CDR3 DNA reads as TGCGCCAGCAGCTTGGCGGCAGGGCTGGGCCAGCCCCAGCATTTT.

The V call is TRBV5-1, the J call TRBJ2-5, with 7 bases lining up with TRBD2. The J segment lost 5 bases and the V segment lost 5 bases, leaving 9 bases of the junction unmatched. The CDR3 sequence is 14 residues long. CDR1 and CDR2 (germline): SGHRS, YFSETQ. CDR3 bases: TGCGCCAGCAGTCCCCTTCTCGGGGGGGAGACCCAGTACTTC. Protein: CASSPLLGGETQYF. Complete variable domain (other parts from reference TRBV5-1 and TRBJ2-5): KAGVTQTPRYLIKTRGQQVTLSCSPISGHRSVSWYQQTPGQGLQFLFEYFSETQRNKGNFPGRFSGRQFSNSRSEMNVSTLELGDSALYLCASSPLLGGETQYFGPGTRLLVL.

The J gene is TRBJ1-1, the V gene TRBV10-3; TRBD1 matches 9 bases. From germline, CDR1 is ENHRY and CDR2 SYGVKD. The CDR3 has 14 amino acids. Trimming at V came to 7 bases and at J to 3 bases, leaving 6 bases not matched to a gene. CDR3 nucleotide sequence: TGTGCCATCAATGGGGGACAGGGTTACACTGAAGCTTTCTTT. This codes for CAINGGQGYTEAFF.

The V gene is TRBV5-1, the J gene TRBJ2-5; a weak D match, TRBD1 (6 bases). Trimming took 4 bases from V and 4 from J, leaving 11 bases between them. The CDR3 totals 13 residues. Germline V gives CDR1 SGHRS, CDR2 YFSETQ. In DNA form, the CDR3 reads TGCGCCAGCAGCACCCGAGGGGGAGAGACCCAGTACTTC. This gives the protein CASSTRGGETQYF. Together with reference TRBV5-1 and TRBJ2-5, the CDR3 gives the full variable domain: KAGVTQTPRYLIKTRGQQVTLSCSPISGHRSVSWYQQTPGQGLQFLFEYFSETQRNKGNFPGRFSGRQFSNSRSEMNVSTLELGDSALYLCASSTRGGETQYFGPGTRLLVL.

This clone has more than one count but fewer than ten. The rearrangement links TRBV5-1 to TRBJ2-1, with 8 bases lining up with TRBD1. J gave up 9 bases and V 5 bases, and 13 bases lay outside the gene matches. Looked up from germline, CDR1 is SGHRS and CDR2 is YFSETQ. The CDR3 length is 15 residues. CDR3 sequence (DNA): TGCGCCAGCAGATCTGACAGGGGCCAGTTTGCTGAGCAGTTCTTC. Translating it yields CASRSDRGQFAEQFF.

This chain connects TRBV14 to TRBJ2-1, with a tentative D call TRBD2 (6 bases). This CDR3 is built from 14 residues. V dropped 4 bases and J dropped 7 bases, with 14 bases sitting between them. Germline values: CDR1 SGHDN, CDR2 FVKESK. The CDR3 sequence is CASSRRGLGNEQFF. The CDR3 DNA reads as TGTGCCAGCAGCCGGAGGGGCCTGGGAAATGAGCAGTTCTTC.

The genes are TRBV5-6 and TRBJ2-1; 11 bases are a match to TRBD2. There are 17 residues in the CDR3. The J segment lost 4 bases and the V segment lost 0 bases, leaving 6 bases of the junction unmatched. The germline V gene has CDR1 SGHDT and CDR2 YYEEEE. The CDR3 DNA reads as TGTGCCAGCAGCTTGGACCTAGCGGGAGGCGCTTACAATGAGCAGTTCTTC. It encodes CASSLDLAGGAYNEQFF. Drawing the rest from reference TRBV5-6 and TRBJ2-1, the complete variable domain is DAGVTQSPTHLIKTRGQQVTLRCSPKSGHDTVSWYQQALGQGPQFIFQYYEEEERQRGNFPDRFSGHQFPNYSSELNVNALLLGDSALYLCASSLDLAGGAYNEQFFGPGTRLTVL.

V gene TRBV21-1 combines with J gene TRBJ1-3. TRBV21-1 is termed a pseudogene. This CDR3 has 14 residues. The CDR3, as DNA: TGTGCCAGCAGCAAAAGAGGTGATTTAAACACCATATATTTT. Its protein is CASSKRGDLNTIYF.

The chain links TRBV5-1 to TRBJ2-3; 7 bases match TRBD2. This CDR3 contains 14 residues. In germline, CDR1 is SGHRS, CDR2 YFSETQ. The V gene end was trimmed by 7 bases and the J gene end by 1 base; junction bases not matched to a gene: 6. The CDR3 here is CASERGGGTDTQYF. The CDR3 bases are TGCGCCAGCGAGAGGGGAGGGGGCACAGATACGCAGTATTTT.

The CDR3 DNA reads TGTGCCAGCAGTTTAGGAGGGGGCGCGGGGGGAAACACCATATATTTT. Protein product: CASSLGGGAGGNTIYF. The genes are TRBV28 and TRBJ1-3; 7 nucleotides match TRBD1. CDR3 length: 16 residues. Per germline, CDR1 MDHEN and CDR2 SYDVKM. Germline trimming cut 2 bases from V and 4 bases from J; bases unmatched to any gene: 8.

This chain uses TRBV7-8 with TRBJ1-2, with 8 bases aligning to TRBD1. Germline-derived CDR1 and CDR2 are SGHVS and FQNEAQ. CDR3 length: 16 amino acids. The ends lost 3 bases at V and 1 base at J; junction bases unmatched: 7. The CDR3 DNA reads as TGTGCCAGCAGCTTGGTAGGACAGGGAATTAACTATGGCTACACCTTC. This encodes CASSLVGQGINYGYTF.

This chain connects TRBV6-1 to TRBJ2-5; D remains ambiguous. V was clipped by 9 bases and J by 2 bases, with 7 bases between them. Looked up from germline, CDR1 is MNHNS and CDR2 is SASEGT. The CDR3 runs to 11 residues. The CDR3, as DNA: TGTGCCAGTGTCCTACAAGAGACCCAGTACTTC. Translation gives CASVLQETQYF.

There are a few counts of this clone. The CDR3 DNA is TGCGCCAGCAGCCTAAACAGGGATCGTGGTGGCTACACCTTC. Amino acid sequence: CASSLNRDRGGYTF. The rearrangement uses TRBV5-1 and TRBJ1-2; TRBD1 is a possible D gene (6 bases). This CDR3 comprises 14 residues. V lost 4 bases and J lost 7, with 17 bases in between. In germline, CDR1 is SGHRS, CDR2 YFSETQ.

The CDR3 sequence is CASSEDRGGEKLFF. The CDR3 DNA sequence: TGTGCCAGCAGCGAAGACAGGGGAGGGGAAAAACTGTTTTTT. This chain joins TRBV11-2 and TRBJ1-4, with 8 bases fitting TRBD1. Trimming took 5 bases from V and 8 from J; bases not matched to a gene: 7. The germline V gene encodes CDR1 SGHAT and CDR2 FQNNGV. This CDR3 contains 14 residues.

Comments on this clone: Other DNA variants within this sample encode the same CDR3. V is TRBV5-1 and J is TRBJ2-7, with TRBD2 matching over 7 bases. Losses at the gene ends were 0 bases for V and 3 bases for J; bases not matched to a gene: 3. The germline V gene encodes CDR1 SGHRS and CDR2 YFSETQ. This CDR3 has 14 residues. CDR3 residues: CASSLGGGFYEQYF. CDR3 sequence (DNA): TGCGCCAGCAGCTTGGGGGGGGGTTTCTACGAGCAGTACTTC.

V gene TRBV4-1 combines with J gene TRBJ1-2; D call uncertain. The CDR3 consists of 15 residues. V was shortened by 4 bases and J by 7 bases, with 19 bases between the two germline ends. CDR1 is MGHRA, CDR2 YSYEKL, per germline. The CDR3 nucleotides read TGCGCCAGCAGCCCCCCCGGCGAGGGAGTGGGTGGCTACACCTTC. Protein sequence: CASSPPGEGVGGYTF.

The chain is built from TRBV2 and TRBJ1-4; the match to TRBD1 covers 7 bases. Per the germline V gene, CDR1 is SNHLY and CDR2 is FYNNEI. The V gene end was trimmed by 6 bases and the J gene end by 0 bases; junction bases not matched to a gene: 4. The CDR3 has 15 residues. The CDR3 region is CASRGTAATNEKLFF. The CDR3 DNA sequence: TGTGCCAGCAGAGGGACAGCCGCAACTAATGAAAAACTGTTTTTT.

The rearrangement links TRBV6-1 to TRBJ1-4, with D tentatively TRBD1 (5 bases). The V and J ends lost 2 bases and 8 bases respectively, with 15 bases between them. Per the germline V gene, CDR1 is MNHNS and CDR2 is SASEGT. This CDR3 region has 15 residues. CDR3 nucleotides: TGTGCCAGCAGTGAACCAGCGGGACGAAAGGAAAAACTGTTTTTT. Amino acids: CASSEPAGRKEKLFF.

CDR3 nucleotide sequence: TGTGCCAGCAGCTCTAAAACTCAAGAGACCCAGTACTTC. This gives the protein CASSSKTQETQYF. The chain joins TRBV5-4 to TRBJ2-5; D uncertain. CDR1 is SGHNT, CDR2 YYREEE, per germline (reference sequence). Trimming removed 3 bases from V and 2 bases from J, with 8 bases in between. CDR3 length equals 13 residues.

This clone was seen a handful of times. This sequence joins TRBV6-6 and TRBJ2-5; D uncertain. The CDR3 covers 14 residues. Trimming took 2 bases from V and 5 from J, leaving 12 bases between them. The V gene's germline CDR1 is MNHNY and CDR2 SVGAGI (reference sequence). CDR3 residues: CASSYALVRETQYF. The CDR3, as DNA: TGTGCCAGCAGTTACGCGCTAGTACGGGAGACCCAGTACTTC.